These 27 T cell receptor beta chains originate from one sample sequenced in a study of OX40 agonist ivuxolimab in advanced cancers. Generated by immunoSEQ multiplex PCR, the TCRdb table keeps only in-frame clones and is missing some. The profile shows fewer than 45,000 clones, around 90% of them singletons. The specimen was CD4+ or CD8+ T cells sorted from blood, collected in a trial of the OX40 agonist ivuxolimab. The receptors here all came from an adult with an advanced solid tumor such as melanoma, head and neck, liver or kidney cancer.

J is TRBJ2-3 and V is TRBV10-1; D remains ambiguous. The CDR3 is 15 residues long. V lost 5 bases and J 4 bases, leaving 16 bases between the germline ends. Germline V gene data show CDR1 as WNHNN and CDR2 as SYGVQD (reference sequence). CDR3 in amino acids: CASSQGVGRADTQYF. The CDR3, as DNA: TGCGCCAGCAGTCAAGGAGTTGGAAGGGCAGATACGCAGTATTTT.

V and J are TRBV6-5 and TRBJ1-5; the D gene is possibly TRBD1 (6 bases). Germline loops: CDR1 MNHEY, CDR2 SVGAGI. The CDR3 covers 15 residues. Trimming shortened V by 4 bases and J by 2 bases, and 12 bases separated the two germline ends. The CDR3 is CASSSIRQGNQPQHF. The CDR3 DNA reads TGTGCCAGCAGTTCCATCCGACAGGGCAATCAGCCCCAGCATTTT.

The V and J genes are TRBV5-4 and TRBJ1-2, with D tentatively TRBD1 (5 bases). Germline V gene data show CDR1 as SGHNT and CDR2 as YYREEE (reference sequence). There are 15 residues in the CDR3. V dropped 0 bases and J dropped 4 bases, with 13 bases sitting between them. The CDR3 loop reads CASSLEPGSIYGYTF. In DNA form, the CDR3 reads TGTGCCAGCAGCTTGGAGCCAGGGTCTATCTATGGCTACACCTTC.

The chain uses TRBV4-2 and TRBJ1-2, with D unresolved. This CDR3 is 17 amino acids long. The germline gives CDR1 LGHNA, CDR2 YNFKEQ. Trimming took 4 bases from V and 7 from J, leaving 25 bases between them. The CDR3 bases are TGTGCCAGCAGCCGGGTTCCGGAGCCTAAAAGCTCAGTTGGCTACACCTTC. This translates into CASSRVPEPKSSVGYTF.

The chain is built from TRBV10-3 and TRBJ2-2; 11 bases line up with TRBD1. The ends lost 2 bases at V and 5 bases at J; junction bases unmatched: 4. The CDR3 extends over 16 amino acids. Germline V lookup: CDR1 ENHRY, CDR2 SYGVKD. CDR3 sequence: CAISEGQGAVTGELFF. In DNA form, the CDR3 reads TGTGCCATCAGTGAGGGACAGGGGGCAGTTACCGGGGAGCTGTTTTTT.

The CDR3 loop reads CASRAGTGGAKSEKLFF. In DNA, the CDR3 is TGTGCCAGCCGAGCCGGGACAGGGGGCGCGAAAAGTGAAAAACTGTTTTTT. The chain uses TRBV9 and TRBJ1-4; 12 nucleotides agree with TRBD1. V lost 7 bases and J lost 7; bases outside the gene matches: 14. Per the germline V gene, CDR1 is SGDLS and CDR2 is YYNGEE. CDR3 length equals 17 residues.

The chain has TRBV6-4 and TRBJ2-2, with 7 bases aligning to TRBD1. The V gene end was trimmed by 4 bases and the J gene end by 3 bases; junction bases not matched to a gene: 8. Per germline, CDR1 MRHNA and CDR2 SNTAGT. The CDR3 length is 16 residues. The CDR3 DNA reads as TGTGCCAGCAGTGGTTCATCCGGGACAGACACCGGGGAGCTGTTTTTT. This sequence encodes CASSGSSGTDTGELFF.

This sequence joins TRBV11-2 and TRBJ1-6; D is uncertain. V was clipped by 2 bases and J by 10 bases, with 12 bases between them. The V gene's germline CDR1 is SGHAT and CDR2 FQNNGV. The CDR3 length is 14 residues. The CDR3 bases are TGTGCCAGCAGCTTACTCCGGGTCCGATCACCCCTCCACTTT. Protein: CASSLLRVRSPLHF.

This clone was observed a few times. The CDR3 spells CASSLVTVEAFF. The CDR3 DNA sequence: TGTGCCAGCAGCCTCGTCACAGTTGAAGCTTTCTTT. The chain joins TRBV7-9 to TRBJ1-1; D remains unclear. Between the trimmed V and J ends, which lost 5 bases and 7 bases, there was a span of 11 bases. The CDR3 consists of 12 residues. Germline V gene sequence: CDR1 SEHNR, CDR2 FQNEAQ (reference sequence).

In this sample, this clone turned up once. The chain employs TRBV10-3 and TRBJ1-2; D might be TRBD1 (5 bases). The V gene lost 7 bases and the J gene lost 1 base, with 16 bases spanning the gap. CDR3 length: 15 residues. Per the germline V gene, CDR1 is ENHRY and CDR2 is SYGVKD. CDR3 DNA sequence: TGTGCCATCAAGGCGGGGACGCTTCTTAACTATGGCTACACCTTC. This encodes CAIKAGTLLNYGYTF.

J is TRBJ2-3 and V is TRBV12-5, with 9 bases aligning to TRBD2. The CDR3 loop spans 11 amino acids. The ends lost 6 bases at V and 12 bases at J; junction bases unmatched: 4. Germline CDR1 reads LGHNT; CDR2 reads FRNRAP. CDR3 protein: CASGSGLAQYF. The CDR3 region has the DNA TGTGCTAGTGGATCGGGACTAGCTCAGTATTTT.

A few counts support this clone. CDR3 loop: CASRDGLANAQRTKNIQYF. CDR3 nucleotide sequence: TGTGCCAGCAGAGACGGACTAGCGAACGCACAGAGAACCAAAAACATTCAGTACTTC. The chain joins TRBV2 to TRBJ2-4; TRBD2 matches at 9 bases. Germline assignment: CDR1 SNHLY and CDR2 FYNNEI. V was pared by 6 bases and J by 2 bases, with 17 bases of the junction left unmatched. CDR3 size: 19 residues.

CDR3: CSISGGEYNEQFF. As DNA, the CDR3 is TGCAGCATAAGCGGGGGGGAATACAATGAGCAGTTCTTC. The rearrangement joins TRBV29-1 to TRBJ2-1; TRBD2 aligns across 10 bases. The trim removed 8 bases at V and 4 bases at J, leaving 5 bases unmatched. The CDR3 has 13 amino acids. CDR1 is SQVTM, CDR2 ANQGSEA, per germline.

The J gene is TRBJ2-3, the V gene TRBV18; TRBD2 agrees at 10 bases. The CDR3 totals 16 residues. Germline values: CDR1 KGHSH, CDR2 LQKENI. The J segment lost 0 bases and the V segment lost 3 bases, leaving 3 bases of the junction unmatched. CDR3 nucleotides: TGTGCCAGCTCACCTAGCGGGAGGTTTAGCACAGATACGCAGTATTTT. Its protein product is CASSPSGRFSTDTQYF.

V is TRBV5-1 and J is TRBJ2-7; no reliable D call. The CDR3 runs to 10 residues. The germline V and J ends were trimmed by 3 bases and 2 bases, with 0 bases remaining between them. Germline V gives CDR1 SGHRS, CDR2 YFSETQ. The chain's CDR3 is CASSSYEQYF. The DNA for the CDR3 is TGCGCCAGCAGCTCCTACGAGCAGTACTTC.

This clone was detected only once. V and J are TRBV5-6 and TRBJ1-5, with D perhaps matching TRBD1 (6 bases). V was shortened by 5 bases and J by 2 bases, with 14 bases between the two germline ends. The CDR3 runs to 15 residues. Germline lookup yields CDR1 SGHDT and CDR2 YYEEEE. The CDR3 DNA follows: TGTGCCAGCAGTTGGACAGTCCCCGGCAATCAGCCCCAGCATTTT. Encoded protein: CASSWTVPGNQPQHF.

CDR3 sequence reads: CASSLRRRSDQPQHF. CDR3 bases: TGTGCCAGCAGCTTACGTCGCAGGTCGGATCAGCCCCAGCATTTT. The chain combines TRBV13 with TRBJ1-5, with D unresolved. Germline-derived CDR1 and CDR2 are PRHDT and FYEKMQ (reference sequence). V lost 2 bases and J lost 5, with 13 bases in between. There are 15 residues in the CDR3. The full variable domain, in which reference TRBV13 and TRBJ1-5 provide the parts outside the CDR3, is AAGVIQSPRHLIKEKRETATLKCYPIPRHDTVYWYQQGPGQDPQFLISFYEKMQSDKGSIPDRFSAQQFSDYHSELNMSSLELGDSALYFCASSLRRRSDQPQHFGDGTRLSIL.

The V call is TRBV4-1, the J call TRBJ1-1, with D perhaps TRBD1 (6 bases). In germline, CDR1 is MGHRA, CDR2 YSYEKL. The CDR3 has 16 amino acids. Trimming stripped 7 bases from V and 0 bases from J, with 18 bases between. CDR3 sequence (DNA): TGCGCCAGCACCCCCGGGACAAGAACCTTGAACACTGAAGCTTTCTTT. Its protein product is CASTPGTRTLNTEAFF.

A remark on this clone: The junction departs from the called germline gene at one end, perhaps through a read error. The sample contains more than one DNA sequence encoding this CDR3. The chain employs TRBV7-9 and TRBJ1-1; D is unclear. Looked up from germline, CDR1 is SEHNR and CDR2 is FQNEAQ (reference sequence). The CDR3 length is 15 residues. The CDR3 sequence: CASSADGNRNTEAFF. CDR3 DNA sequence: TGTGCCAGCAGCGCTGACGGAAATAGGAACACTGAAGCCTTCTTT.

The chain uses TRBV7-9 and TRBJ2-7, with D tentatively TRBD2 (5 bases). Germline V gives CDR1 SEHNR, CDR2 FQNEAQ (reference sequence). Trimming stripped 5 bases from V and 2 bases from J, with 7 bases between. The length of the CDR3 is 12 residues. CDR3 DNA: TGTGCCAGCAGCCCCGGGACCTACGAGCAGTACTTC. It codes for CASSPGTYEQYF.

The chain uses TRBV7-2 and TRBJ2-1; 12 bases agree with TRBD2. This CDR3 contains 19 residues. The germline CDR1 and CDR2 sequences are SGHTA and FQGNSA. The junction had 13 bases not matched to a gene; V was cut back by 2 bases and J by 5 bases. The CDR3 spells CASSLKGLAGISDNNEQFF. The CDR3 DNA reads as TGTGCCAGCAGCTTAAAAGGACTAGCGGGGATCTCTGACAACAATGAGCAGTTCTTC.

The V call is TRBV4-1, the J call TRBJ2-7; either TRBD1 or TRBD2 may supply D (5 bases each). Trimming removed 3 bases from V and 3 bases from J, with 9 bases in between. Germline values: CDR1 MGHRA, CDR2 YSYEKL. The CDR3 runs to 13 residues. DNA for the CDR3: TGCGCCAGCAGCCAGGGGGTCAGCTACGAGCAGTACTTC. It encodes CASSQGVSYEQYF.

The rearrangement joins TRBV5-6 to TRBJ1-5; D is possibly TRBD1 (5 bases). This CDR3 is built from 14 residues. V was clipped by 3 bases and J by 5 bases, with 12 bases between them. Germline V gives CDR1 SGHDT, CDR2 YYEEEE. The CDR3: CASSWSVGDQPQHF. CDR3 DNA: TGTGCCAGCAGCTGGTCAGTGGGGGATCAGCCCCAGCATTTT.

V and J are TRBV5-5 and TRBJ2-3; either TRBD1 or TRBD2 may fit D (5 bases each). This CDR3 spans 13 amino acids. V was cut by 3 bases and J by 2 bases, with 7 bases left in between. Per the germline V gene, CDR1 is SGHKS and CDR2 is YYEKEE (reference sequence). The CDR3 here is CASSWGNTDTQYF. CDR3 in DNA: TGTGCCAGCAGCTGGGGGAACACAGATACGCAGTATTTT.

The chain carries TRBV18 and TRBJ2-7, with 8 bases fitting TRBD1. Germline lookup yields CDR1 KGHSH and CDR2 LQKENI. J was trimmed by 3 bases and V by 5 bases; bases with no gene match: 6. The CDR3 contains 14 residues. DNA for the CDR3: TGTGCCAGCTCAGATGGACAGGGAATCTACGAGCAGTACTTC. It is translated as CASSDGQGIYEQYF.

The table lists this clone with a count of one. This rearrangement joins TRBV9 to TRBJ1-2; TRBD1 matches at 7 bases. The germline gives CDR1 SGDLS, CDR2 YYNGEE. The CDR3 loop spans 16 amino acids. V gave up 6 bases and J gave up 5 bases; unmatched junction bases: 16. DNA of the CDR3: TGTGCCAGCACCTCAGGGGGGGAGGGCAGAACGTATGGCTACACCTTC. It codes for CASTSGGEGRTYGYTF.

The V and J genes are TRBV11-2 and TRBJ2-1, with D perhaps matching TRBD1 or TRBD2 (5 bases each). V was pared by 2 bases and J by 0 bases, with 20 bases between. The CDR3 has 19 residues. Germline V CDR1 and CDR2: SGHAT, FQNNGV. The CDR3 nucleotides are TGTGCCAGCAGCTTATTGGGGCTGCGGGCCATTAGCTCCTACAATGAGCAGTTCTTC. Translation gives CASSLLGLRAISSYNEQFF.